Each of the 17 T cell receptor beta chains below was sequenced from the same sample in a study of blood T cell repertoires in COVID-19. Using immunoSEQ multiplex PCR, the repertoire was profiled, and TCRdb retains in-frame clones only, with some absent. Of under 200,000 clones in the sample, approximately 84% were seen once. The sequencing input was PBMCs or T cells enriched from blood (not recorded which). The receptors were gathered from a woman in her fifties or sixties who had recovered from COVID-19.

DNA for the CDR3: TGTGCCAGCAGCCCCCAAATGGGGACAGTCGAGCAGTACTTC. Encoded protein: CASSPQMGTVEQYF. The rearrangement links TRBV7-2 to TRBJ2-7; 7 bases are shared with TRBD1. The ends lost 5 bases at V and 6 bases at J; junction bases unmatched: 10. The germline CDR1 and CDR2 sequences are SGHTA and FQGNSA. The CDR3 is made up of 14 amino acids.

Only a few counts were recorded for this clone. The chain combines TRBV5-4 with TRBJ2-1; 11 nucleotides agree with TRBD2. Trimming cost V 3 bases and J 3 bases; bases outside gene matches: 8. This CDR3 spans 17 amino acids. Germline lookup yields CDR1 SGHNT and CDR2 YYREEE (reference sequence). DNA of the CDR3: TGTGCCAGCAGCTCCAAAACTACTAGCGGGAGCTACAATGAGCAGTTCTTC. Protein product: CASSSKTTSGSYNEQFF.

CDR3 DNA sequence: TGTGCCAGCAGTCCCGACAGGGTCTACACAGATACGCAGTATTTT. It yields the protein CASSPDRVYTDTQYF. The J gene is TRBJ2-3, the V gene TRBV27; 7 bases line up with TRBD1. CDR3 length: 15 residues. V dropped 5 bases and J dropped 2; count of bases not matched to a gene: 7. Germline V gene data show CDR1 as MNHEY and CDR2 as SMNVEV (reference sequence).

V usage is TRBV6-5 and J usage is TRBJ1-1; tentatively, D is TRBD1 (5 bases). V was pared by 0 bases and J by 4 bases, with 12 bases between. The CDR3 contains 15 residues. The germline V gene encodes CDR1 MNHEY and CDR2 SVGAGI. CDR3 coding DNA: TGTGCCAGCAGTTACTCCTTGACTAGGGGCACTGAAGCTTTCTTT. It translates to CASSYSLTRGTEAFF.

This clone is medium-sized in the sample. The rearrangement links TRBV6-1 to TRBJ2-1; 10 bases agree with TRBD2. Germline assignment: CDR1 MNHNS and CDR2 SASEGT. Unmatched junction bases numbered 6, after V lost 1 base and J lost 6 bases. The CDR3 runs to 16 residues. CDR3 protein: CASSEEPSGSRNEQFF. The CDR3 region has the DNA TGTGCCAGCAGTGAAGAGCCTAGCGGGAGTCGCAATGAGCAGTTCTTC.

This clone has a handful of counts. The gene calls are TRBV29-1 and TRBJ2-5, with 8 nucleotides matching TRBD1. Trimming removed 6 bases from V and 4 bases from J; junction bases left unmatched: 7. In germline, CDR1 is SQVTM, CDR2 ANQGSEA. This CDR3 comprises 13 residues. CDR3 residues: CSVRTGLRETQYF. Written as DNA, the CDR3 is TGCAGCGTCCGGACAGGGCTACGAGAGACCCAGTACTTC.

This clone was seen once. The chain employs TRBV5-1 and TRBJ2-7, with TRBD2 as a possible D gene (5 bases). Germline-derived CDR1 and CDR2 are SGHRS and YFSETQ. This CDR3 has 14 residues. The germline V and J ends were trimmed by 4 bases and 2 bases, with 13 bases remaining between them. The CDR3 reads CASSPEAGAYEQYF. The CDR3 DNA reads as TGCGCCAGCAGCCCTGAGGCCGGGGCCTACGAGCAGTACTTC.

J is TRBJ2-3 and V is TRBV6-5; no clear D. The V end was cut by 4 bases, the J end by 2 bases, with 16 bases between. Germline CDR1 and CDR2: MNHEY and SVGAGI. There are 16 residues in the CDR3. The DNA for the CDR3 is TGTGCCAGCAGTTCCCCCGGCGGTCTCAACACAGATACGCAGTATTTT. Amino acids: CASSSPGGLNTDTQYF.

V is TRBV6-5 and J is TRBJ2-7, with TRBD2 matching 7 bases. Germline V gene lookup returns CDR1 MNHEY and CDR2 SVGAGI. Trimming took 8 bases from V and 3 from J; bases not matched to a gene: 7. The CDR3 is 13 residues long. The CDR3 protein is CASGRERGYEQYF. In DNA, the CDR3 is TGTGCCAGCGGGCGGGAGAGGGGCTACGAGCAGTACTTC.

The chain's CDR3 is CASSQDGRDFGRGEQFF. The CDR3, as DNA: TGCGCCAGCAGCCAAGATGGTCGGGACTTTGGACGGGGTGAGCAGTTCTTC. The rearrangement joins TRBV4-3 to TRBJ2-1; tentatively, D is TRBD2 (6 bases). The CDR3 runs to 17 residues. Germline CDR1 reads LGHNA; CDR2 reads YSLEER. V was clipped by 0 bases and J by 9 bases, with 21 bases between them.

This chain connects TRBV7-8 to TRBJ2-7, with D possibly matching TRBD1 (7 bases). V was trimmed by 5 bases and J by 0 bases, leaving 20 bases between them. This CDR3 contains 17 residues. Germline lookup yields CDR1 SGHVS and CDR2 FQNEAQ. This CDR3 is CASSPRAGGLSSYEQYF. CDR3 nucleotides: TGTGCCAGCAGCCCGCGTGCAGGGGGGTTAAGCTCCTACGAGCAGTACTTC.

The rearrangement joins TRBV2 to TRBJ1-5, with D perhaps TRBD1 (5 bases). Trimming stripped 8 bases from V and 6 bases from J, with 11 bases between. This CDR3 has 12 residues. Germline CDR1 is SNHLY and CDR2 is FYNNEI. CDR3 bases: TGTGCCAGCCGTTTCGGGGGTCAGCCCCAGCATTTT. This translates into CASRFGGQPQHF.

The CDR3 DNA sequence: TGCGCCAGCAGCTTGGTAGCGGGAGCTCACAATGAGCAGTTCTTC. Its protein product is CASSLVAGAHNEQFF. V and J are TRBV5-1 and TRBJ2-1, with 9 bases identical to TRBD2. V trimming: 0 bases; J trimming: 5 bases; junction bases outside the gene matches: 3. Per germline, CDR1 SGHRS and CDR2 YFSETQ. The CDR3 is 15 residues long.

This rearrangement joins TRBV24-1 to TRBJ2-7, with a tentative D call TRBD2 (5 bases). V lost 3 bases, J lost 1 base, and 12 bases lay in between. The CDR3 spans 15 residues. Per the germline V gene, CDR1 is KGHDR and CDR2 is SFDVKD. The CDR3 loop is CATSDPRTDSYEQYF. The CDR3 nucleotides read TGTGCCACCAGTGATCCTCGGACTGATTCCTACGAGCAGTACTTC.

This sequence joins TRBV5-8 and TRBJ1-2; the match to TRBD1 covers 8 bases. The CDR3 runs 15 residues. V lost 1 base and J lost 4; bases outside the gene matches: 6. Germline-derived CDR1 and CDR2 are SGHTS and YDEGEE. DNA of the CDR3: TGTGCCAGCAGCTTGCGGCCAGGGGGCGGCTATGGCTACACCTTC. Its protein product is CASSLRPGGGYGYTF. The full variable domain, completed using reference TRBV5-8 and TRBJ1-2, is EAGVTQSPTHLIKTRGQQATLRCSPISGHTSVYWYQQALGLGLQFLLWYDEGEERNRGNFPPRFSGRQFPNYSSELNVNALELEDSALYLCASSLRPGGGYGYTFGSGTRLTVV.

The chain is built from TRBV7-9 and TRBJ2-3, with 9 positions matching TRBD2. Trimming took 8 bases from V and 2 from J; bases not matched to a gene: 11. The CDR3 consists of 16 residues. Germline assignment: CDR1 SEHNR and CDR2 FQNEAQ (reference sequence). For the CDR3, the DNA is TGTGCCAGCTGGGATCGTAGCGGGAGAAACACAGATACGCAGTATTTT. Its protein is CASWDRSGRNTDTQYF.

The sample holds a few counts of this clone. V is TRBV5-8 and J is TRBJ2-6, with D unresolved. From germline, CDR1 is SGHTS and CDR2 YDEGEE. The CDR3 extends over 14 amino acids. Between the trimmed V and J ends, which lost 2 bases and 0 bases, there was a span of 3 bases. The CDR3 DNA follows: TGTGCCAGCAGCTTCGGCTCTGGGGCCAACGTCCTGACTTTC. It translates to CASSFGSGANVLTF. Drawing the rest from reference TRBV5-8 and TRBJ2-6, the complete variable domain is EAGVTQSPTHLIKTRGQQATLRCSPISGHTSVYWYQQALGLGLQFLLWYDEGEERNRGNFPPRFSGRQFPNYSSELNVNALELEDSALYLCASSFGSGANVLTFGAGSRLTVL.